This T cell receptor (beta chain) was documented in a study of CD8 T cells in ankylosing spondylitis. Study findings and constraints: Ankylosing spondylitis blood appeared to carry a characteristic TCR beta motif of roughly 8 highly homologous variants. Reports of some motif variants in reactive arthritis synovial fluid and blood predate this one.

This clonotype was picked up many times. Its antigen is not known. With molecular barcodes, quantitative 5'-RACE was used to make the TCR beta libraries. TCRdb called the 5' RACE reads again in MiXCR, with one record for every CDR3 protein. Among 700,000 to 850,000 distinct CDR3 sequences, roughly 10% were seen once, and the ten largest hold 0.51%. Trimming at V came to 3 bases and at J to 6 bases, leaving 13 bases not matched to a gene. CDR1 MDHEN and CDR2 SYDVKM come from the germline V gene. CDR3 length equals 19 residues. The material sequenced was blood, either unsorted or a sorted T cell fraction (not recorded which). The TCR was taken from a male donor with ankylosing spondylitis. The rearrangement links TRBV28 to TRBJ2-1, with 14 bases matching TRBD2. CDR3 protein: CASSFFGLAGGKEGNEQFF. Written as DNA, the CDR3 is TGTGCCAGCAGTTTTTTTGGACTAGCGGGAGGAAAAGAAGGCAATGAGCAGTTCTTC.